This record covers a single TCR beta chain. Its matching antigen is unknown. Germline-derived CDR1 and CDR2 are MDHEN and SYDVKM. This CDR3 contains 13 residues. Trimming removed 2 bases at V and 4 bases at J, with 8 bases between. This sample was taken from a study of identifying expanded T cells in peripheral blood. No infections or other immune events were documented during collection. Findings of the study overall: Over approximately two and four weeks, about 15 and 19 clones changed, versus roughly 1.1 between replicates.

Data came from immunoSEQ multiplex PCR; TCRdb stores just in-frame clones and leaves some out. The sample has around 130,000 clones, around nine tenths seen once. The sample was blood. This chain uses TRBV28 with TRBJ1-2; D gene unclear. The clonotype originates from a person aged 18-70 years in good health. The CDR3 spells CASSLRTVYGYTF. Written as DNA, the CDR3 is TGTGCCAGCAGTTTAAGGACGGTCTATGGCTACACCTTC.